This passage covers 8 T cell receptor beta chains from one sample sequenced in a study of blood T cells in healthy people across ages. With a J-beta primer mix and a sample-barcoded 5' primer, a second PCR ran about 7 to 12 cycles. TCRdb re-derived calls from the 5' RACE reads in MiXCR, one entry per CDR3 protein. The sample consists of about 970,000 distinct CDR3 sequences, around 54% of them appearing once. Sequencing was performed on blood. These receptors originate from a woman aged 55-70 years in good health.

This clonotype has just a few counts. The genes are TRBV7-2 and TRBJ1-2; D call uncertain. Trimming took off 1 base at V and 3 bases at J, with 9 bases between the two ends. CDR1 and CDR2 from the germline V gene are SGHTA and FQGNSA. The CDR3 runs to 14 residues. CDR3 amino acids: CASSLGGSDYGYTF. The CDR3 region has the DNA TGTGCCAGCAGCTTAGGAGGGTCGGACTATGGCTACACCTTC.

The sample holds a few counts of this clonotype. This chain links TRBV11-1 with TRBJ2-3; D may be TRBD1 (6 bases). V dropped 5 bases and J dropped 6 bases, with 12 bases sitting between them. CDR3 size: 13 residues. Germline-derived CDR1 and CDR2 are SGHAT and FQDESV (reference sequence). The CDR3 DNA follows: TGTGCCAGCAGCCGAGACAGGCCGGATACGCAGTATTTT. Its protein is CASSRDRPDTQYF.

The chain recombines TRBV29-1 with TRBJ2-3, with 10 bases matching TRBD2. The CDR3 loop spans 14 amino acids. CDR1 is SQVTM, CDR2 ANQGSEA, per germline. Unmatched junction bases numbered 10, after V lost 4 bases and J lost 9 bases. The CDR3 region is CSVANGGTSETQYF. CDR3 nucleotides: TGCAGCGTTGCAAACGGCGGGACTAGCGAGACGCAGTATTTT.

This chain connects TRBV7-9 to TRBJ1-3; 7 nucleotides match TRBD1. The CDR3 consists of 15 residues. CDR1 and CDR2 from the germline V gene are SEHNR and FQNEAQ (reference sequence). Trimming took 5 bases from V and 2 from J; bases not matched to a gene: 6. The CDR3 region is CASSPDRVPGNTIYF. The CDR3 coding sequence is TGTGCCAGCAGCCCCGACAGGGTCCCTGGAAACACCATATATTTT.

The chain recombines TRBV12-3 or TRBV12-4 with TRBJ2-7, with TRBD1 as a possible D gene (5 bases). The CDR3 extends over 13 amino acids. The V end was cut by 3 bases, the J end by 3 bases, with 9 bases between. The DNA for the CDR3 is TGTGCCAGCAGTTTTGGCAGGGTCTACGAGCAGTACTTC. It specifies CASSFGRVYEQYF.

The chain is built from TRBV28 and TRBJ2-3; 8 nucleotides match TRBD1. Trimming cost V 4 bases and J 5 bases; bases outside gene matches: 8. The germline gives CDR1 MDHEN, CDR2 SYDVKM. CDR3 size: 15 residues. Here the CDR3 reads CASSSQGAREDTQYF. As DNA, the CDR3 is TGTGCCAGCAGTTCCCAGGGGGCGCGAGAAGATACGCAGTATTTT.

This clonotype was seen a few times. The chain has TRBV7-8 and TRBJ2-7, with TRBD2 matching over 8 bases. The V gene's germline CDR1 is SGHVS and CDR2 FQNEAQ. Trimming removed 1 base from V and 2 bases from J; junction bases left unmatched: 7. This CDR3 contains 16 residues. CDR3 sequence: CASSLEEREITYEQYF. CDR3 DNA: TGTGCCAGCAGCTTAGAGGAGCGGGAGATAACCTACGAGCAGTACTTC.

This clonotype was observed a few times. CDR3 sequence: CASSQEVGSSYEQYF. In DNA form, the CDR3 reads TGTGCCAGCAGCCAAGAGGTGGGAAGCTCCTACGAGCAGTACTTC. The chain employs TRBV4-2 and TRBJ2-7; D unresolved. V was cut by 0 bases and J by 0 bases, with 9 bases left in between. Germline V gives CDR1 LGHNA, CDR2 YNFKEQ. The CDR3 is 15 amino acids.